This TCR beta chain was observed in a study of blood T cell repertoires in COVID-19. This clone was observed a few times. Measured with immunoSEQ multiplex PCR; TCRdb has only the in-frame clones, and not every one. The sample shows 57,000 or so clones, roughly 80% of them seen only once. This CDR3 spans 17 amino acids. Germline CDR1 reads LGHNA; CDR2 reads YNFKEQ. V trimming: 3 bases; J trimming: 3 bases; junction bases outside the gene matches: 10. The V call is TRBV4-2, the J call TRBJ1-5; 8 nucleotides line up with TRBD1. The sequence was collected from a man in his 70s with acute or convalescent COVID-19. The sample consisted of peripheral blood. The CDR3 reads CASSQTGQGGPNQPQHF. The CDR3 DNA sequence: TGTGCCAGCAGCCAGACCGGACAGGGAGGCCCCAATCAGCCCCAGCATTTT.